This TCR beta chain was captured by sequencing in a study of cytomegalovirus exposure and HLA in healthy donors. The study, taken as a whole, reports: Follow-up analysis seemed to connect common viral pathogens with several of the most significant clusters identified. In a later analysis, HLA-associated TCR beta chains were more clonally expanded than equally common others.

CDR3 length: 17 amino acids. Per germline, CDR1 SGHAT and CDR2 FQNNGV. Unmatched junction bases numbered 5, after V lost 1 base and J lost 0 bases. The primer mix had 60 Vbeta and 13 Jbeta primers. The table came from immunoSEQ multiplex PCR; TCRdb's copy has only in-frame clones and leaves some out. Among about 130,000 clones listed, about 73% were seen once. Turning to this clone: Its antigen is still unknown.

The material sequenced was PBMCs. This TCR derives from a woman aged 45 to 65 in good health and CMV-seropositive. The genes are TRBV11-2 and TRBJ2-3, with TRBD2 identical over 9 bases. The CDR3 sequence: CASSLGTSAHSTDTQYF. CDR3 coding DNA: TGTGCCAGCAGCTTAGGGACTAGCGCACACAGCACAGATACGCAGTATTTT. Variable domain in full (rest from reference TRBV11-2 and TRBJ2-3): EAGVAQSPRYKIIEKRQSVAFWCNPISGHATLYWYQQILGQGPKLLIQFQNNGVVDDSQLPKDRFSAERLKGVDSTLKIQPAKLEDSAVYLCASSLGTSAHSTDTQYFGPGTRLTVL.